This TCR beta chain is from a study of cytomegalovirus exposure and HLA in healthy donors. For this clone: The antigen is undetermined.

Germline V gives CDR1 SQVTM, CDR2 ANQGSEA. V was cut by 7 bases and J by 3 bases, with 22 bases left in between. The CDR3 totals 15 residues. In the PCR, 60 Vbeta and 13 Jbeta primers were used. Assay used: immunoSEQ multiplex PCR; TCRdb lists only in-frame clones, some missing. The table includes some 150,000 clones, about 65% detected once. Study observations and caveats: A later analysis linked a missense variant in DCLRE1C to the trimming of TCR beta V and J genes. Some V segments, TRBV6-2 and TRBV6-3 among them, were indistinguishable and were therefore excluded. Researchers catalogued around 150 TCR beta chains as cytomegalovirus-associated.

The material sequenced was PBMCs. The receptor was isolated from a woman younger than 45 in good health and CMV-seronegative. The V call is TRBV29-1, the J call TRBJ2-7; D is perhaps TRBD2 (5 bases). CDR3 DNA sequence: TGCAGCGCTACGAGACTGGGAGTAGCGCGCTACGAGCAGTACTTC. It specifies CSATRLGVARYEQYF.